This TCR beta chain emerged from a study of response to subunit inactivated influenza vaccine. Via MiXCR, TCRdb re-called the RT-PCR reads, giving one row per CDR3 protein. The sample includes about 700,000 distinct CDR3 sequences, approximately 13% of them seen just once. This CDR3 is built from 12 residues. Deletions cut 5 bases from V and 4 bases from J, with 3 bases between. The table lists this clonotype with a few counts. The sample was PBMCs from blood, taken 14 to 15 days before vaccination. The chain combines TRBV12-3 or TRBV12-4 with TRBJ2-6; D remains unclear. The receptor was derived from a man in his fifties who received an inactivated influenza vaccine. The CDR3 coding sequence is TGTGCCAGCAGTAGAGGGGCCAACGTCCTGACTTTC. Translating gives CASSRGANVLTF.